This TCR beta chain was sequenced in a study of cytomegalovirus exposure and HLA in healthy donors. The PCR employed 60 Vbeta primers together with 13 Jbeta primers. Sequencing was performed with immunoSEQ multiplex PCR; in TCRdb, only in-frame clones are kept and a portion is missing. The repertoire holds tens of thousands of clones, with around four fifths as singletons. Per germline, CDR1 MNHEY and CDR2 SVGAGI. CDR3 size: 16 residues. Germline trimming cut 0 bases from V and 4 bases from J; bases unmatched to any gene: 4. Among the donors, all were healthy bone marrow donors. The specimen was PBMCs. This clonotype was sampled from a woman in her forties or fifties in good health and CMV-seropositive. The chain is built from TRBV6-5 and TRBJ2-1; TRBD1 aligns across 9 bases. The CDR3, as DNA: TGTGCCAGCAGTTACTCGCAGGACAGGGGATACAATGAGCAGTTCTTC. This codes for CASSYSQDRGYNEQFF.